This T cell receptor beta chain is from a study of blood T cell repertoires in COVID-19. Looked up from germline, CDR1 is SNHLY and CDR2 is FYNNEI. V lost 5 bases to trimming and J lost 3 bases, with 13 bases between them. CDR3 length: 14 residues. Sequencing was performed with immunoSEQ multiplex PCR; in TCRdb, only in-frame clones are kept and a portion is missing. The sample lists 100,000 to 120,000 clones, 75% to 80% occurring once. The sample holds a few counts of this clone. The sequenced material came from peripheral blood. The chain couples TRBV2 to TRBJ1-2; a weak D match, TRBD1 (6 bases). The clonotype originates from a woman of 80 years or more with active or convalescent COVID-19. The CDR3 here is CASSRPGQYYGYTF. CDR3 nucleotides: TGTGCCAGCAGTAGACCAGGACAGTACTATGGCTACACCTTC.